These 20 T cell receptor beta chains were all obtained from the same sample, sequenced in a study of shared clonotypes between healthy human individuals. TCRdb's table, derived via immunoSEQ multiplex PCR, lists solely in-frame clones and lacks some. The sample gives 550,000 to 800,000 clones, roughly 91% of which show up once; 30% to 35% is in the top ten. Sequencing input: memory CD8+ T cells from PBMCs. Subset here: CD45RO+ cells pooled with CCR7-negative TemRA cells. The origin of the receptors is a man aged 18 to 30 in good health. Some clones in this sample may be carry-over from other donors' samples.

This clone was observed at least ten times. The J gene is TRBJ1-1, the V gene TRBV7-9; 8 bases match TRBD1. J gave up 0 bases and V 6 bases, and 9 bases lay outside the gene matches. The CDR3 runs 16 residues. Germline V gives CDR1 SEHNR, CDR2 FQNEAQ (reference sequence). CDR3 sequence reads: CASREGQGFMNTEAFF. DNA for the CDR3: TGTGCCAGCAGGGAAGGACAGGGCTTCATGAACACTGAAGCTTTCTTT.

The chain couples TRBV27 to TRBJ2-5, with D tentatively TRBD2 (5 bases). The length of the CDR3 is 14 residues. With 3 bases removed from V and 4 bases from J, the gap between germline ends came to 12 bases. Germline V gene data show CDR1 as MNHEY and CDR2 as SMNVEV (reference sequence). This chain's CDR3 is CASSFYGVRETQYF. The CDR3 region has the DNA TGTGCCAGCAGTTTTTACGGGGTACGAGAGACCCAGTACTTC.

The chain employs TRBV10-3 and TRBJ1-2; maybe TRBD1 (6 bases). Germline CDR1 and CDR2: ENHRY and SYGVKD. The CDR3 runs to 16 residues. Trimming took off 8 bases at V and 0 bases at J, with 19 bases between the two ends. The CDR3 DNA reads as TGTGCCATCTCGGGTTGGGACACACAGACTAACTATGGCTACACCTTC. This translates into CAISGWDTQTNYGYTF.

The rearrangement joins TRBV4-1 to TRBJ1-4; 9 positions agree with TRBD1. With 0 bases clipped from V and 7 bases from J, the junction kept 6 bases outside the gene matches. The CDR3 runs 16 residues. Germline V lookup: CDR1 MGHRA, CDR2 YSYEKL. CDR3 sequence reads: CASSQEPGQGSEKLFF. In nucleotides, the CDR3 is TGCGCCAGCAGCCAAGAACCGGGACAGGGTTCTGAAAAACTGTTTTTT.

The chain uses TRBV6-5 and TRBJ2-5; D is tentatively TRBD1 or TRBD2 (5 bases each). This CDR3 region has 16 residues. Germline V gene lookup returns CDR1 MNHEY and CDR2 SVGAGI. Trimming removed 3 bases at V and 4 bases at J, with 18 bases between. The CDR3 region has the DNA TGTGCCAGCAGTTATCTTCTCGGAAGTGGGGGAGAGACCCAGTACTTC. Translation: CASSYLLGSGGETQYF.

This CDR3 reads CASSGDNEQFF. CDR3 sequence (DNA): TGCGCCAGCAGTGGGGACAATGAGCAGTTCTTC. This chain joins TRBV10-2 and TRBJ2-1, with D hard to call. V was trimmed by 4 bases and J by 5 bases, leaving 3 bases between them. CDR3 length: 11 amino acids. The germline CDR1 and CDR2 sequences are WSHSY and SAAADI.

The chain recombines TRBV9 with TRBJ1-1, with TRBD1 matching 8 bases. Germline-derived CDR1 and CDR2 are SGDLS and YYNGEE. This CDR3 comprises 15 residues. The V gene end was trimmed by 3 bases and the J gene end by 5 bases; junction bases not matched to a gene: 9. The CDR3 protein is CASSAGGRGWTEAFF. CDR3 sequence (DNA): TGTGCCAGCAGCGCAGGGGGCCGGGGGTGGACTGAAGCTTTCTTT.

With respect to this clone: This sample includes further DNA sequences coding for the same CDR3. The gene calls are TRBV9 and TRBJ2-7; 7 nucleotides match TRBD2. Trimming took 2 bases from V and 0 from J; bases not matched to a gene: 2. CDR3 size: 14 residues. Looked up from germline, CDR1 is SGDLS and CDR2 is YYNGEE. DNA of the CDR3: TGTGCCAGCAGCGTGGGGGGGAACTCCTACGAGCAGTACTTC. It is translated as CASSVGGNSYEQYF.

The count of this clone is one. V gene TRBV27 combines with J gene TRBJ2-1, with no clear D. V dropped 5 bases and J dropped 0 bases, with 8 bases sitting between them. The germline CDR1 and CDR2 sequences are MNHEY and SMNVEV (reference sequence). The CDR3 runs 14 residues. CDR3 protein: CASSTPSSYNEQFF. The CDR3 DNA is TGTGCCAGCAGTACTCCGAGCTCCTACAATGAGCAGTTCTTC.

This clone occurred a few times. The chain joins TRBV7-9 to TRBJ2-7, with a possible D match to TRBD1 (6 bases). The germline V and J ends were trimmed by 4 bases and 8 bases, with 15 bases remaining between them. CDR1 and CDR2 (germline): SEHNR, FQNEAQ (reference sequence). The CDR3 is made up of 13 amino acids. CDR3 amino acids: CASSSDRPIKQYF. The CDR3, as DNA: TGTGCCAGCAGCTCAGACAGGCCCATTAAGCAGTACTTC.

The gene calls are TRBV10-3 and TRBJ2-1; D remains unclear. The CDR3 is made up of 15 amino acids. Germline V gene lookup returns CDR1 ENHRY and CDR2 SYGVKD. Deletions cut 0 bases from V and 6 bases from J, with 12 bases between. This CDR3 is CAISESDVAGNEQFF. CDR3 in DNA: TGTGCCATCAGTGAGTCCGACGTAGCCGGCAATGAGCAGTTCTTC.

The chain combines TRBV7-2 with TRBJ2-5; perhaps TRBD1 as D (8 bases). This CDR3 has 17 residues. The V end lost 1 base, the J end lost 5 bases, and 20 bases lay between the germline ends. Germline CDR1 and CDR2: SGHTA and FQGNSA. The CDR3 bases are TGTGCCAGCAGCTTAGGGTCCGGACAGGGAGGGGAGGAGACCCAGTACTTC. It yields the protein CASSLGSGQGGEETQYF.

The CDR3 sequence is CASSQGEGPSNEKLFF. The CDR3 region has the DNA TGTGCCAGCAGCCAAGGCGAGGGACCGTCTAATGAAAAACTGTTTTTT. The J gene is TRBJ1-4, the V gene TRBV4-2, with a tentative D call TRBD1 (5 bases). The V gene's germline CDR1 is LGHNA and CDR2 YNFKEQ. Trimming cost V 1 base and J 3 bases, with 12 bases left between them. The CDR3 consists of 16 residues.

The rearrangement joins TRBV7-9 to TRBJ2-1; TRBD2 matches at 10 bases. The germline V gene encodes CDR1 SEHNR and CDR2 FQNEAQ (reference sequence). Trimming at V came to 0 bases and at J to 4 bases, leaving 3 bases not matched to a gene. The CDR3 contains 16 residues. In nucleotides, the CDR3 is TGTGCCAGCAGCTTAGCGCCTAGCGGGAGATACAATGAGCAGTTCTTC. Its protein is CASSLAPSGRYNEQFF.

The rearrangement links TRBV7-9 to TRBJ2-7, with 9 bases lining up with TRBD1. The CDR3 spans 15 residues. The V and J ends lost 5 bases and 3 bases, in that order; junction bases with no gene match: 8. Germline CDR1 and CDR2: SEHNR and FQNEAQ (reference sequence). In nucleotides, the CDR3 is TGTGCCAGCAGCCCGAGGGACAGGGAGTTCTACGAGCAGTACTTC. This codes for CASSPRDREFYEQYF.

The CDR3 protein is CASSFGPTYEQYF. Here the CDR3 DNA reads TGTGCCAGCAGCTTTGGGCCAACCTACGAGCAGTACTTC. This rearrangement joins TRBV5-4 to TRBJ2-7; no firm D call. Germline V CDR1 and CDR2: SGHNT, YYREEE (reference sequence). The V end was cut by 2 bases, the J end by 2 bases, with 8 bases between. The CDR3 sequence is 13 residues long.

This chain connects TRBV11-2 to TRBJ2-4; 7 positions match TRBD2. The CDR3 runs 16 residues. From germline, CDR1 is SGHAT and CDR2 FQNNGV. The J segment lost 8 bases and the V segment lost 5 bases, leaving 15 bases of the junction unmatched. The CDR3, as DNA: TGTGCCAGCAGCCCTGGGGCGGGAGCAGTTCGCTACATTCAGTACTTC. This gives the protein CASSPGAGAVRYIQYF.

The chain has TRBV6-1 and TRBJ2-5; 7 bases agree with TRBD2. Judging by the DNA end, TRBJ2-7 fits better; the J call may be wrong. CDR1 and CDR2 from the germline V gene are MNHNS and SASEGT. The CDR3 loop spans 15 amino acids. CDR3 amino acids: CASSEAGGSSYEQYF. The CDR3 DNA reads TGTGCCAGCAGTGAAGCGGGCGGGAGCTCCTACGAGCAGTACTTC.

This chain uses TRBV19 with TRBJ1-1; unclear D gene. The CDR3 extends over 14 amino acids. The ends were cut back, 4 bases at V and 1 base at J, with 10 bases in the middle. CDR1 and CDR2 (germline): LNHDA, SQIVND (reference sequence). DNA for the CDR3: TGTGCCAGTAGTACATACCGGAGGAACACTGAAGCTTTCTTT. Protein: CASSTYRRNTEAFF.

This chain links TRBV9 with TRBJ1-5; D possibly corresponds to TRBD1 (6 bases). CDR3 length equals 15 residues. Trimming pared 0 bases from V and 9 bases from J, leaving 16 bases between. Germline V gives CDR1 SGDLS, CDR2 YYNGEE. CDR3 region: CASSVDGGGAGPQHF. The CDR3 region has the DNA TGTGCCAGCAGCGTAGACGGGGGCGGCGCGGGGCCCCAGCATTTT.